This T cell receptor (beta chain) emerged from a study of T cell responses to AZD1222 COVID-19 vaccine. Measured with immunoSEQ multiplex PCR; TCRdb has only the in-frame clones, and not every one. The repertoire has roughly 110,000 clones, just over 90% of them found once; the top ten carry less than 7.5%. This CDR3 has 16 amino acids. The V and J ends lost 4 bases and 0 bases respectively, with 13 bases between them. CDR1 LNHDA and CDR2 SQIVND come from the germline V gene (reference sequence). The chain is built from TRBV19 and TRBJ2-1, with a weak D call TRBD1 (6 bases). The source is an adult who received the AZD1222 COVID-19 vaccine. The input for sequencing was peripheral blood, taken 28 days after the second AZD1222 dose. For the CDR3, the DNA is TGTGCCAGTAGTACGTCCGGGACATTCTCCTACAATGAGCAGTTCTTC. This codes for CASSTSGTFSYNEQFF.